The rows below give T cell receptor beta chains drawn from one sample of a study of chemoradiotherapy in HPV16-positive cancers. TCRdb keeps only in-frame clones here, not all; method: immunoSEQ multiplex PCR. The table lists about 12,000 clones, under 75% of them singletons. The biological material was taken from a patient who underwent chemoradiotherapy. The receptors shown here come from a human donor with HPV-associated anogenital cancer. CDR3s include the opening cysteine and the closing phenylalanine or tryptophan. A D gene is named only where the DNA matches it firmly. Only some rows state a clone size, as once, few, many or a class for expanded clones.

few | TRBD1 | TRBJ2-7 | TRBV19 | TGTGCCAGTAGCAACAACAGGGGAAACGAGCAGTACTTC | CASSNNRGNEQYF
. | TRBD1 | TRBJ1-2 | TRBV5-4 | TGTGCCAGCAGCCCACAGGGGGCGCGGGGCTACACCTTC | CASSPQGARGYTF
few | . | TRBJ1-2 | TRBV5-1 | TGCGCCAGCAGCTTGGTCGCAGGAACTTATGGCTACACCTTC | CASSLVAGTYGYTF
few | . | TRBJ1-2 | TRBV5-1 | TGCGCCAGCAGCTCCGGGACAAACTATGGCTACACCTTC | CASSSGTNYGYTF
. | TRBD2 | TRBJ2-3 | TRBV15 | TGTGCCACCAGCAGTGGATCGGCGGGGGGATACGATACGCAGTATTTT | CATSSGSAGGYDTQYF
. | . | TRBJ1-2 | TRBV6-1 | TGTGCCAGCACCCAGGGGAGGGATCCCTATGGCTACACCTTC | CASTQGRDPYGYTF
. | . | TRBJ1-1 | TRBV28 | TGTGCCAGCAGTCAGGGGTATACTGAAGCTTTCTTT | CASSQGYTEAFF
once | . | TRBJ2-7 | TRBV7-6 | TGTGCCAGCAGCTCCACTATACCTGGCTACGAGCAGTACTTC | CASSSTIPGYEQYF
. | . | TRBJ1-2 | TRBV29-1 | TGCAGCGTCCCGATGTCGGGCATTGGGTATGGCTACACCTTC | CSVPMSGIGYGYTF
few | TRBD1 | TRBJ1-6 | TRBV5-5 | TGTGCCAGCAGGGCCACGCGACAGGGCCAGAATTCACCCCTCCACTTT | CASRATRQGQNSPLHF
. | TRBD1 | TRBJ2-5 | TRBV2 | TGTGCCAGCAGTTCGACAGGGTCGGAGACCCAGTACTTC | CASSSTGSETQYF
. | . | TRBJ1-1 | TRBV6-1 | TGTGCCAGCAGAGGGGTCCTGAACACTGAAGCTTTCTTT | CASRGVLNTEAFF
. | TRBD1 | TRBJ1-2 | TRBV5-1 | TGCGCCAGCAGTCGAGGGGGCGCGGACTATGGCTACACCTTC | CASSRGGADYGYTF
. | . | TRBJ2-1 | TRBV11-2 | TGTGCCAGCAGCCCCTCCGGGGTACTAGAGCAGTTCTTC | CASSPSGVLEQFF
. | TRBD1 | TRBJ1-4 | TRBV5-4 | TGTGCCAGCAGCGGCGCTGTAGGGGGCCGGGAAAAACTGTTTTTT | CASSGAVGGREKLFF
. | . | TRBJ2-7 | TRBV27 | TGTGCCAGCAGTTTGGCAGGCTCCTACGAGCAGTACTTC | CASSLAGSYEQYF
. | . | TRBJ1-3 | TRBV28 | TGTGCCAGCAGTTTATCCCTCTCTGGAAACACCATATATTTT | CASSLSLSGNTIYF
. | . | TRBJ2-5 | TRBV5-1 | TGCGCCAGCAGCTTGGGGGTAGCGGCGATTCAAGAGACCCAGTACTTC | CASSLGVAAIQETQYF
. | . | TRBJ1-3 | TRBV30 | TGTGCCTGGGAACTAGGCAGGGCTGGAAACACCATATATTTT | CAWELGRAGNTIYF
. | . | TRBJ1-2 | TRBV6-4 | TGTGCCAGCAGCCCGCGGCACTTTGGGGGCTACACCTTC | CASSPRHFGGYTF
. | TRBD2 | TRBJ2-1 | TRBV19 | TGTGCCAGTAGTATAGTCCGGGAGGATGAGCAGTTCTTC | CASSIVREDEQFF
. | . | TRBJ2-2 | TRBV9 | TGTGCCAGCAGCCCAGGGGTTAGCGGGACCGGGGAGCTGTTTTTT | CASSPGVSGTGELFF
. | . | TRBJ2-7 | TRBV9 | TGTGCCAGCAGCGTCTCGGGGAGCAGGGGCATCGACGAGCAGTACTTC | CASSVSGSRGIDEQYF
. | . | TRBJ1-1 | TRBV19 | TGTGCCAGTAGTATAGGAATGTTTGAAGCTTTCTTT | CASSIGMFEAFF
few | . | TRBJ2-2 | TRBV5-1 | TGCGCCAGCAGCTTGTTACAGGGAGGCACCGGGGAGCTGTTTTTT | CASSLLQGGTGELFF
. | TRBD1 | TRBJ2-7 | TRBV7-2 | TGTGCCAGCAGCCCGGGACAGGGGGCCTCCTACGAGCAGTATTTC | CASSPGQGASYEQYF
once | . | TRBJ2-3 | TRBV7-2 | TGTGCCAGCAGCCAAACAAACCCGGGTACGCAGTATTTT | CASSQTNPGTQYF
. | . | TRBJ1-5 | TRBV28 | TGTGCCAGCAGTTTGGGTTATGGCAATCAGCCCCAGCATTTT | CASSLGYGNQPQHF
. | TRBD2 | TRBJ2-1 | TRBV11-3 | TGTGCCAGCAGCTCAAGGACTAGCGGGAGATTCGTTTCCTACAATGAGCAGTTCTTC | CASSSRTSGRFVSYNEQFF
few | . | TRBJ2-1 | TRBV11-2 | TGTGCCAGCAGCTTTAGGACCGGGGAGCAGTTCTTC | CASSFRTGEQFF
. | . | TRBJ1-5 | TRBV10-3 | TGTGCCATCAGCCTACCCGGCGTCAATCAGCCCCAGCATTTT | CAISLPGVNQPQHF
. | TRBD2 | TRBJ2-5 | TRBV28 | TGTGCCAGCAGTCCCTCCCCGGGACTAGCGGGGCAAGAGACCCAGTACTTC | CASSPSPGLAGQETQYF
. | TRBD1 | TRBJ1-6 | TRBV6-1 | TGTGCCAGCAGCAATGCAGGGGGCGGACAATCACCCCTCCACTTT | CASSNAGGGQSPLHF